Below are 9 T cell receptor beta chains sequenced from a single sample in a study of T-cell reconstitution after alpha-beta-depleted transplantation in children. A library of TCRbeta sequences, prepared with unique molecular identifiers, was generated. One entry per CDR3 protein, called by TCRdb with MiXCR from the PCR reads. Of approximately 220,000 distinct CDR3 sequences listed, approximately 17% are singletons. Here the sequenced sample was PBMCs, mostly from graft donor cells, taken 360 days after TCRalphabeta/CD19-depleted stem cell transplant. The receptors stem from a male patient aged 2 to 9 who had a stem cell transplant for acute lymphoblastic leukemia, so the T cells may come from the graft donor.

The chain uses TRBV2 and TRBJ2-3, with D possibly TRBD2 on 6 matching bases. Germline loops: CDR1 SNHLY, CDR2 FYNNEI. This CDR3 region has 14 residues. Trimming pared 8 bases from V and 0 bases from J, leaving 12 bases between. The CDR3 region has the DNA TGTGCCAGCCATCACGGGGGAAGCACAGATACGCAGTATTTT. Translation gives CASHHGGSTDTQYF.

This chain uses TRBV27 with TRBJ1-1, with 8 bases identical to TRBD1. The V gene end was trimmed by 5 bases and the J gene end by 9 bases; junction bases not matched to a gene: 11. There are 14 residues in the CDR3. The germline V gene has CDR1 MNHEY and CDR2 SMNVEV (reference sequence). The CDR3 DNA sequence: TGTGCCAGCAGTCCACTGACAGGGGTGGAACAAGCTTTCTTT. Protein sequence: CASSPLTGVEQAFF.

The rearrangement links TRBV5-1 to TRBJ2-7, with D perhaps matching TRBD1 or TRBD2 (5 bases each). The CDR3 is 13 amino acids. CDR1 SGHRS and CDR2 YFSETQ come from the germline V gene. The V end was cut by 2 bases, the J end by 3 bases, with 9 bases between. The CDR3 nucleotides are TGCGCCAGCAGCTTCCCAGGGAGCTACGAGCAGTACTTC. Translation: CASSFPGSYEQYF.

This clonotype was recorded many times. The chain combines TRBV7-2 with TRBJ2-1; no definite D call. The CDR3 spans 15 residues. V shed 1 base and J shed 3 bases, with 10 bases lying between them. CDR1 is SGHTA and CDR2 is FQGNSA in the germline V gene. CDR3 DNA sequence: TGTGCCAGCAGCTTAGAATCGCGCAGCTACAATGAGCAGTTCTTC. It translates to CASSLESRSYNEQFF.

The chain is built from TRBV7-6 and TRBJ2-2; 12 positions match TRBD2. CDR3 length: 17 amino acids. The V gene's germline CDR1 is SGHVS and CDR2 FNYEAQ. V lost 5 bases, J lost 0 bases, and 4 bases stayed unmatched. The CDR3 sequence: CASSDRLAGANTGELFF. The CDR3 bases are TGTGCCAGCAGCGACAGACTAGCGGGGGCGAACACCGGGGAGCTGTTTTTT.

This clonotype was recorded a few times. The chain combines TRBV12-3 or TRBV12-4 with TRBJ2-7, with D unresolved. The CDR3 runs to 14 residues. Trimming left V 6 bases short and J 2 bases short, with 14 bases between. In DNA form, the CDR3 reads TGTGCCAGCAGGCTTGACGGGCCCACCTACGAGCAGTACTTC. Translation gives CASRLDGPTYEQYF.

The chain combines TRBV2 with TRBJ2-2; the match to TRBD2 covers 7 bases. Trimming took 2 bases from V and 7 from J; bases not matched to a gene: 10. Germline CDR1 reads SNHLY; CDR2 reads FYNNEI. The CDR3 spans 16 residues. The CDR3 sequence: CASSESAGDGSGELFF. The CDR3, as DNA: TGTGCCAGCAGTGAATCGGCGGGGGATGGGAGCGGGGAGCTGTTTTTT.

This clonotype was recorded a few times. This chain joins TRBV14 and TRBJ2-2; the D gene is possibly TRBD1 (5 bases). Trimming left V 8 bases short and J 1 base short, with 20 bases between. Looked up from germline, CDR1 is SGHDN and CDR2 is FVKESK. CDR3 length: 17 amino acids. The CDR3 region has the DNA TGTGCCAGCCAAGATAGGTACCGGCAGGGGAACACCGGGGAGCTGTTTTTT. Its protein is CASQDRYRQGNTGELFF.

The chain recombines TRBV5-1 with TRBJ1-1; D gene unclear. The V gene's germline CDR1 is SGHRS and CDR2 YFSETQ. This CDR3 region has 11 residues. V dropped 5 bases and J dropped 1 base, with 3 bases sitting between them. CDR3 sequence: CASRENTEAFF. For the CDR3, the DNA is TGCGCCAGCAGGGAGAACACTGAAGCTTTCTTT.